One sample yielded the 13 T cell receptor beta chains listed below, sequenced in a study of blood T cell repertoires in COVID-19. Only in-frame clones appear in the TCRdb table, and some are missing; sequencing was by immunoSEQ multiplex PCR. The sample has about 62,000 clones, around 90% seen once. The sequenced sample was peripheral blood. All receptors come from a human donor in a cohort sampled during active COVID-19.

The rearrangement uses TRBV21-1 and TRBJ2-7; the DNA was not used to check the table's D call, TRBD2. TRBV21-1 is marked as a pseudogene. This CDR3 is 16 amino acids long. Here the CDR3 reads CASSKIAGTSSYEQYF. Here the CDR3 DNA reads TGTGCCAGCAGCAAAATAGCGGGGACATCCTCCTACGAGCAGTACTTC.

The chain couples TRBV2 to TRBJ2-1; 10 bases agree with TRBD2. Germline V CDR1 and CDR2: SNHLY, FYNNEI. The length of the CDR3 is 17 residues. Germline trimming cut 0 bases from V and 9 bases from J; bases unmatched to any gene: 11. CDR3 amino acids: CASSEAPGTSARGEQFF. The CDR3 DNA reads as TGTGCCAGCAGTGAAGCTCCGGGGACTAGCGCGAGGGGTGAGCAGTTCTTC.

The chain employs TRBV18 and TRBJ1-6; TRBD1 matches at 9 bases. CDR1 and CDR2 from the germline V gene are KGHSH and LQKENI. There are 15 residues in the CDR3. Trimming cost V 4 bases and J 17 bases; bases outside gene matches: 15. CDR3 sequence (DNA): TGTGCCAGCTCACGGTCGGGACAGGGAGAAGGCTATGTCCACTTT. It is translated as CASSRSGQGEGYVHF.

The chain has TRBV4-1 and TRBJ1-3; the D is unclear. Germline loops: CDR1 MGHRA, CDR2 YSYEKL. CDR3 length equals 16 residues. Trimming left V 1 base short and J 0 bases short, with 10 bases between. In DNA, the CDR3 is TGCGCCAGCAGCCAAGGGGAGGACCTCTCTGGAAACACCATATATTTT. Amino acid sequence: CASSQGEDLSGNTIYF.

This sequence joins TRBV5-6 and TRBJ1-2; D unclear. Germline CDR1 and CDR2: SGHDT and YYEEEE. The CDR3 has 13 amino acids. V lost 0 bases and J lost 8, with 11 bases in between. DNA for the CDR3: TGTGCCAGCAGCTTGGGGGCGTCTCGAGGCTACACCTTC. Protein sequence: CASSLGASRGYTF.

V is TRBV9 and J is TRBJ2-1; TRBD2 aligns across 10 bases. The ends lost 4 bases at V and 10 bases at J; junction bases unmatched: 11. Per the germline V gene, CDR1 is SGDLS and CDR2 is YYNGEE. This CDR3 region has 15 residues. The CDR3 loop reads CASSKSSGSTGEQFF. The CDR3 DNA reads TGTGCCAGCAGCAAATCTAGCGGGAGCACGGGGGAGCAGTTCTTC.

V and J are TRBV11-2 and TRBJ1-4; 10 nucleotides align to TRBD1. The CDR3 covers 17 residues. In germline, CDR1 is SGHAT, CDR2 FQNNGV. V lost 5 bases to trimming and J lost 7 bases; unmatched junction nucleotides: 13. The CDR3 bases are TGTGCCAGCAGCCCTCGGGACAGGGGTATTATTAGTGAAAAACTGTTTTTT. Translated, it gives CASSPRDRGIISEKLFF.

The V gene is TRBV5-4, the J gene TRBJ1-6; D gene uncertain. With 5 bases removed from V and 11 bases from J, the gap between germline ends came to 11 bases. Germline values: CDR1 SGHNT, CDR2 YYREEE (reference sequence). This CDR3 has 12 amino acids. CDR3 sequence: CASRLDTAPLHF. As DNA, the CDR3 is TGTGCCAGCAGACTTGACACGGCACCCCTCCACTTT.

This clone came up a few times. This chain links TRBV5-4 with TRBJ1-1, with TRBD1 as a possible D gene (5 bases). CDR1 is SGHNT and CDR2 is YYREEE in the germline V gene (reference sequence). The ends were cut back, 4 bases at V and 1 base at J, with 8 bases in the middle. This CDR3 is 13 amino acids long. The CDR3 DNA reads TGTGCCAGCAGCCAAGGACAGAACACTGAAGCTTTCTTT. Its translation: CASSQGQNTEAFF.

The chain links TRBV15 to TRBJ1-5, with D hard to call. Trimming took off 0 bases at V and 3 bases at J, with 9 bases between the two ends. This CDR3 region has 15 residues. Germline-derived CDR1 and CDR2 are LNHNV and YYDKDF (reference sequence). CDR3 sequence reads: CATSRDRQVNQPQHF. In DNA, the CDR3 is TGTGCCACCAGCAGAGATAGGCAGGTCAATCAGCCCCAGCATTTT.

In DNA, the CDR3 is TGTGCCAGCGGGGTAGCGGGGGGGCTGGGTGAGCAGTTCTTC. Translating gives CASGVAGGLGEQFF. The chain uses TRBV27 and TRBJ2-1; 11 nucleotides line up with TRBD2. This CDR3 comprises 14 residues. Germline CDR1 and CDR2: MNHEY and SMNVEV (reference sequence). The V gene end was trimmed by 8 bases and the J gene end by 9 bases; junction bases not matched to a gene: 9.

The chain joins TRBV18 to TRBJ1-3; D uncertain. The CDR3 extends over 14 amino acids. Germline CDR1 KGHSH, CDR2 LQKENI. Trimming shortened V by 0 bases and J by 4 bases, and 7 bases separated the two germline ends. CDR3 protein: CASSPPARGNTIYF. In DNA, the CDR3 is TGTGCCAGCTCACCACCGGCCAGGGGAAACACCATATATTTT.

The chain's CDR3 is CASSLGGGELYEQYF. Here the CDR3 DNA reads TGTGCCAGCAGTTTGGGCGGGGGGGAGTTATACGAGCAGTACTTC. The V and J genes are TRBV28 and TRBJ2-7; 9 bases agree with TRBD2. The CDR3 extends over 15 amino acids. V lost 3 bases, J lost 4 bases, and 7 bases stayed unmatched. The germline gives CDR1 MDHEN, CDR2 SYDVKM. Together with reference TRBV28 and TRBJ2-7, the CDR3 gives the full variable domain: DVKVTQSSRYLVKRTGEKVFLECVQDMDHENMFWYRQDPGLGLRLIYFSYDVKMKEKGDIPEGYSVSREKKERFSLILESASTNQTSMYLCASSLGGGELYEQYFGPGTRLTVT.